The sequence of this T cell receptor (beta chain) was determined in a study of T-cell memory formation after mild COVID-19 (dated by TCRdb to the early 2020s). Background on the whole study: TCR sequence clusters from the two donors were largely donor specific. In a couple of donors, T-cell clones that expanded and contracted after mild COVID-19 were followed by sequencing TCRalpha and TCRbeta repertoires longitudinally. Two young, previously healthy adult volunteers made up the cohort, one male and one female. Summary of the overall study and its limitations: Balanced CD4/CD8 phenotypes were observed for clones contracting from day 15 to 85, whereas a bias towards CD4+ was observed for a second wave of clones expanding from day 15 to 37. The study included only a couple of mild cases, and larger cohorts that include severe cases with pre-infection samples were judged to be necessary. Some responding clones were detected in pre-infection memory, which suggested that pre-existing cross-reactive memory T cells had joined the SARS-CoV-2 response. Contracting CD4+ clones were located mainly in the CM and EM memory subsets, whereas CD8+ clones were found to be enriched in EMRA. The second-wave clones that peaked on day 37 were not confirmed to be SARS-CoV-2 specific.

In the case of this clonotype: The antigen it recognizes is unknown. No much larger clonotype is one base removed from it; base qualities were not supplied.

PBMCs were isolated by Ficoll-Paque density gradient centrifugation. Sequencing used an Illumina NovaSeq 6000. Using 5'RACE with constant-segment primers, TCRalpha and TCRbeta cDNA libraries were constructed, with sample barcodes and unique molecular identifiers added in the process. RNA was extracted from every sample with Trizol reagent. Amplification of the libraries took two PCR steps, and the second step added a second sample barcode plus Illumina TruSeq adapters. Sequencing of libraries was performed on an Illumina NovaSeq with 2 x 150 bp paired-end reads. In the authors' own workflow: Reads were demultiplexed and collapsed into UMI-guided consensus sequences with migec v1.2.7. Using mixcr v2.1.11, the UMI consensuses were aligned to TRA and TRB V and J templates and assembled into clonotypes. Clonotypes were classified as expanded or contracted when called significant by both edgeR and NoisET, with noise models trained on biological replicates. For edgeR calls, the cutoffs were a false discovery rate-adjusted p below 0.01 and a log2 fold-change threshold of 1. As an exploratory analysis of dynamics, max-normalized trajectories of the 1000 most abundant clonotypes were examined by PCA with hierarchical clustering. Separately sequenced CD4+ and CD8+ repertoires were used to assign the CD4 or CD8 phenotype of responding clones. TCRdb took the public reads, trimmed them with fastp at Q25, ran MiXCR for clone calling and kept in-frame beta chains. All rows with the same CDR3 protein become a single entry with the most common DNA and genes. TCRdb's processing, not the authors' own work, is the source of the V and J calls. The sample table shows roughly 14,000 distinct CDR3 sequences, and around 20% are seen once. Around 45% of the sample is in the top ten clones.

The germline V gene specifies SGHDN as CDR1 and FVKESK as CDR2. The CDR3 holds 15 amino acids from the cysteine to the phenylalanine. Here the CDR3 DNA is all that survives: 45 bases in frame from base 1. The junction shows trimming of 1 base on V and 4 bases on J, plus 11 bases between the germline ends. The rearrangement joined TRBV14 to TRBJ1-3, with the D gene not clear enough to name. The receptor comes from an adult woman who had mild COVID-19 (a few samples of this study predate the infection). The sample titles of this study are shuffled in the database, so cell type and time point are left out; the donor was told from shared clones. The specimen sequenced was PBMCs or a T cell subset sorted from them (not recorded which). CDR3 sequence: CASSQGFRRGNTIYF. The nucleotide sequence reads TGTGCCAGCAGCCAAGGGTTCCGACGGGGAAACACCATATATTTT.